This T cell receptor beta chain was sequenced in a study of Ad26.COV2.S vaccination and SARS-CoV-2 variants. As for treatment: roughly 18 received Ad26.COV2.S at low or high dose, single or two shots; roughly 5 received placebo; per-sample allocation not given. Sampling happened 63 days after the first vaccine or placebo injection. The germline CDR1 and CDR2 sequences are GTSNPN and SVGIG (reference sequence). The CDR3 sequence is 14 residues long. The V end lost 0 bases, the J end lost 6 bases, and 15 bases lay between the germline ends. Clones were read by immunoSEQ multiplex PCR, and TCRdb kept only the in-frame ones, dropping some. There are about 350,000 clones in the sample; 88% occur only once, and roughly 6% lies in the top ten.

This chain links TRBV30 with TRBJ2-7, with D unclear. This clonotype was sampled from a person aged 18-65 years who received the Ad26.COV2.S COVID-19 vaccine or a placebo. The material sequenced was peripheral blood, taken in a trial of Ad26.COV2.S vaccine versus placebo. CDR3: CAWSVGQAAGEQYF. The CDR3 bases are TGTGCCTGGAGTGTAGGTCAGGCCGCCGGCGAGCAGTACTTC.